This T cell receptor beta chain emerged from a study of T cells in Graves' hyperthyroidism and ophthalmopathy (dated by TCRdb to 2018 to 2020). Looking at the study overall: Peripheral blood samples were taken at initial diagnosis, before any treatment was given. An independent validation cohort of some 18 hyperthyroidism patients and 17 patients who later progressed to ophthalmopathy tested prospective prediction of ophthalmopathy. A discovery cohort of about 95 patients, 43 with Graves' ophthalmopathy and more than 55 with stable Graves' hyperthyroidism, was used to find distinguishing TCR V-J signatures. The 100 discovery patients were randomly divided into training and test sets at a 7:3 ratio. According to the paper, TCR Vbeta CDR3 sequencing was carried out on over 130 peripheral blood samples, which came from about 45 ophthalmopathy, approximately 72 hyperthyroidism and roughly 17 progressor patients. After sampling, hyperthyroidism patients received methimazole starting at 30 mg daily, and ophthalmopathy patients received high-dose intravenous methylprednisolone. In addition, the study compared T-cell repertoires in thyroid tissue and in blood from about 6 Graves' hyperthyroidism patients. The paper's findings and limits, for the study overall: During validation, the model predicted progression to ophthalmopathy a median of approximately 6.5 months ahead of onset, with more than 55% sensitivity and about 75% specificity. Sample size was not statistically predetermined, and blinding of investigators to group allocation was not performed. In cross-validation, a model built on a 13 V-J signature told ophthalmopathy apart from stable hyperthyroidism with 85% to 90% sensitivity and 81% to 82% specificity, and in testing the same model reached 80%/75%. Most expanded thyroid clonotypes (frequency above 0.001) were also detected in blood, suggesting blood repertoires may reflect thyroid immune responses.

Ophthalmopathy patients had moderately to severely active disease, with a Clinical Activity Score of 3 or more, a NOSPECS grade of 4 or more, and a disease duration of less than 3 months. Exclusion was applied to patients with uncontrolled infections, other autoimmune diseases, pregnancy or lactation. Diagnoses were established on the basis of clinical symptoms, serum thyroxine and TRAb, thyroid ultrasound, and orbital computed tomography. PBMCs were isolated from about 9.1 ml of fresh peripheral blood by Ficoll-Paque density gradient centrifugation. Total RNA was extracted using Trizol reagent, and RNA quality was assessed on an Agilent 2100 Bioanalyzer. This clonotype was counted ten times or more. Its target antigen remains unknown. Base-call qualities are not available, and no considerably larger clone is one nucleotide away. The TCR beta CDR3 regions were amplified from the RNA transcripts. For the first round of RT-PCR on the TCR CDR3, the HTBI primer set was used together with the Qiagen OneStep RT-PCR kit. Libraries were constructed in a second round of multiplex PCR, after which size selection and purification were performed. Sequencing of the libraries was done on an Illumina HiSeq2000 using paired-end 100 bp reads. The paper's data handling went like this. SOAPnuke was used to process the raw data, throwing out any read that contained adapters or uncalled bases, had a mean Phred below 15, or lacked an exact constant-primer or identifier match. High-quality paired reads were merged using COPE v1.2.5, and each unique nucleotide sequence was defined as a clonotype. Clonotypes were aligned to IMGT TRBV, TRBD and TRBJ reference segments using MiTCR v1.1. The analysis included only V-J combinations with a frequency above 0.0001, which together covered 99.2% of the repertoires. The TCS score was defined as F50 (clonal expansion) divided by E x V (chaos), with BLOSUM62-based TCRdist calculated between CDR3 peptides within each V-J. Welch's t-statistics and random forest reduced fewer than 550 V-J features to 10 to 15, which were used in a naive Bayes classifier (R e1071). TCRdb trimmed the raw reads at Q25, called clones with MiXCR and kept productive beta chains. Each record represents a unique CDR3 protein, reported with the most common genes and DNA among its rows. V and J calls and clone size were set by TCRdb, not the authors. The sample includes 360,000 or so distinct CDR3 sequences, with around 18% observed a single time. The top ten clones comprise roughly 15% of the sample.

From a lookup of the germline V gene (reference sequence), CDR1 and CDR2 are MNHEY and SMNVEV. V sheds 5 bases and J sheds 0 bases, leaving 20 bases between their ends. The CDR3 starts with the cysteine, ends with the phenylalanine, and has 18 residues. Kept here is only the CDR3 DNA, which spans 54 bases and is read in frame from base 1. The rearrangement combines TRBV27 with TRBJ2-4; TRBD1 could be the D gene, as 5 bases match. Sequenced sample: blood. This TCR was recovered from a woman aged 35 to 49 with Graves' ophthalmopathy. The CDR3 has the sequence CASSTPIKDRRAKNIQYF. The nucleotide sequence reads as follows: TGTGCCAGCAGTACCCCCATCAAAGACAGACGAGCCAAAAACATTCAGTACTTC.